This passage covers 16 T cell receptor beta chains from one sample sequenced in a study of cytomegalovirus exposure and HLA in healthy donors. The method was immunoSEQ multiplex PCR; TCRdb's version includes in-frame clones alone and lacks a portion of them. Here the sample spans some 210,000 clones, around 78% being singletons. Sequences were obtained from PBMCs. These receptors were collected from a woman in her late teens or twenties in good health and CMV-seronegative.

V gene TRBV5-1 combines with J gene TRBJ2-1, with 11 bases matching TRBD2. V was pared by 0 bases and J by 8 bases, with 10 bases of the junction left unmatched. The CDR3 sequence is 17 residues long. Germline CDR1 SGHRS, CDR2 YFSETQ. DNA of the CDR3: TGCGCCAGCAGCTTGGAGGGGAGACTAGCGGGAATTTATGAGCAGTTCTTC. This sequence encodes CASSLEGRLAGIYEQFF.

V usage is TRBV27 and J usage is TRBJ2-7; 8 bases match TRBD2. Germline lookup yields CDR1 MNHEY and CDR2 SMNVEV (reference sequence). The CDR3 totals 15 residues. V shed 4 bases, J shed 2 bases, and the junction held 7 bases outside the gene matches. In DNA, the CDR3 is TGTGCCAGCAGTTCTCCGGGACTAGGGGCCTACGAGCAGTACTTC. It is translated as CASSSPGLGAYEQYF.

The chain is built from TRBV5-1 and TRBJ2-1; D unresolved. Trimming removed 0 bases from V and 0 bases from J, with 13 bases in between. Germline V gives CDR1 SGHRS, CDR2 YFSETQ. The CDR3 is made up of 17 amino acids. CDR3 sequence (DNA): TGCGCCAGCAGCTTGGCCCTCAGTTCCGACTCCTACAATGAGCAGTTCTTC. Translation gives CASSLALSSDSYNEQFF.

This chain links TRBV30 with TRBJ2-7, with TRBD1 matching 8 bases. The ends lost 1 base at V and 4 bases at J; junction bases unmatched: 12. Germline CDR1 is GTSNPN and CDR2 is SVGIG (reference sequence). The CDR3 covers 16 residues. This chain's CDR3 is CAWSAPPGQAGYEQYF. The DNA of the CDR3 is TGTGCCTGGAGTGCCCCACCGGGACAGGCTGGGTACGAGCAGTACTTC.

The chain combines TRBV7-9 with TRBJ2-7; 7 bases line up with TRBD2. This CDR3 comprises 15 residues. With 5 bases clipped from V and 0 bases from J, the junction kept 7 bases outside the gene matches. Germline V gene lookup returns CDR1 SEHNR and CDR2 FQNEAQ (reference sequence). The CDR3 nucleotides read TGTGCCAGCAGCCCCGCGGCTAGCGGCTCCTACGAGCAGTACTTC. Amino acids: CASSPAASGSYEQYF.

The chain carries TRBV4-1 and TRBJ1-4, with D perhaps matching TRBD1 (5 bases). The CDR3 consists of 15 residues. Germline-derived CDR1 and CDR2 are MGHRA and YSYEKL. V shed 4 bases and J shed 8 bases, with 17 bases lying between them. The CDR3: CASSLRTGGNEKLFF. CDR3 DNA sequence: TGCGCCAGCAGCCTACGGACGGGGGGAAACGAAAAACTGTTTTTT.

This sequence joins TRBV11-2 and TRBJ1-4; 7 bases match TRBD1. The trim removed 8 bases at V and 4 bases at J, leaving 4 bases unmatched. Germline V gives CDR1 SGHAT, CDR2 FQNNGV. The CDR3 loop spans 13 amino acids. CDR3 sequence reads: CASSGGINEKLFF. In DNA form, the CDR3 reads TGTGCCAGCTCAGGGGGGATTAATGAAAAACTGTTTTTT. Together with reference TRBV11-2 and TRBJ1-4, the CDR3 gives the full variable domain: EAGVAQSPRYKIIEKRQSVAFWCNPISGHATLYWYQQILGQGPKLLIQFQNNGVVDDSQLPKDRFSAERLKGVDSTLKIQPAKLEDSAVYLCASSGGINEKLFFGSGTQLSVL.

The rearrangement uses TRBV6-6 and TRBJ2-3; no clear D. Germline CDR1 is MNHNY and CDR2 is SVGAGI (reference sequence). The CDR3 sequence is 14 residues long. Trimming left V 6 bases short and J 2 bases short, with 12 bases between. Here the CDR3 reads CASSAQVYTDTQYF. Here the CDR3 DNA reads TGTGCCAGCAGCGCTCAGGTATACACAGATACGCAGTATTTT.

The rearrangement links TRBV5-8 to TRBJ1-2; no clear D. With 5 bases removed from V and 4 bases from J, the gap between germline ends came to 6 bases. CDR3 length equals 11 residues. Per germline, CDR1 SGHTS and CDR2 YDEGEE. The CDR3 is CASRRGYGYTF. CDR3 DNA: TGTGCCAGCAGAAGAGGCTATGGCTACACCTTC.

The table lists this clone with a few counts. Mismatch with germline at one junction end may stem from a read error. The rearrangement links TRBV5-1 to TRBJ1-2, with D perhaps matching TRBD1 (6 bases). Looked up from germline, CDR1 is SGHRS and CDR2 is YFSETQ. The CDR3 has 12 amino acids. CDR3 region: CASSVDRIGFSF. For the CDR3, the DNA is TGCGCCAGCAGCGTTGACAGGATAGGTTTTTCCTTC.

The chain combines TRBV7-3 with TRBJ2-2, with D uncertain. Trimming took off 1 base at V and 6 bases at J, with 12 bases between the two ends. The CDR3 contains 15 residues. Germline V lookup: CDR1 SGHTA, CDR2 FQGTGA. The DNA of the CDR3 is TGTGCCAGCAGCTTAAGCATGTCCGGCGCCGGGGAGCTGTTTTTT. As protein: CASSLSMSGAGELFF.

J is TRBJ1-4 and V is TRBV5-1; 12 bases fit TRBD1. V was pared by 3 bases and J by 10 bases, with 10 bases of the junction left unmatched. This CDR3 region has 16 residues. Germline V gene sequence: CDR1 SGHRS, CDR2 YFSETQ. The CDR3 region has the DNA TGCGCCAGCAGCTCAACCCCGGGACAGGGGGCCAGAAAACTGTTTTTT. As protein: CASSSTPGQGARKLFF.

This chain uses TRBV10-3 with TRBJ2-3, with D perhaps assigned TRBD1 or TRBD2 (5 bases each). Trimming shortened V by 11 bases and J by 0 bases, and 18 bases separated the two germline ends. This CDR3 has 15 residues. Looked up from germline, CDR1 is ENHRY and CDR2 is SYGVKD. The DNA of the CDR3 is TGTGCCTCCCGAGGGGTCGACTCTAGCACAGATACGCAGTATTTT. It is translated as CASRGVDSSTDTQYF.

Written as DNA, the CDR3 is TGCAGTACCCGAGGGGATCCAAACACTGAAGCTTTCTTT. Its protein is CSTRGDPNTEAFF. The rearrangement links TRBV29-1 to TRBJ1-1; tentatively, D is TRBD1 (5 bases). Per germline, CDR1 SQVTM and CDR2 ANQGSEA. CDR3 size: 13 residues.

The J gene is TRBJ1-6, the V gene TRBV18; 7 nucleotides match TRBD1. The CDR3 covers 17 residues. Trimming took 2 bases from V and 6 from J; bases not matched to a gene: 10. Germline lookup yields CDR1 KGHSH and CDR2 LQKENI. The chain's CDR3 is CASSPEGGGAFNSPLHF. CDR3 coding DNA: TGTGCCAGCTCACCAGAAGGAGGGGGCGCGTTTAATTCACCCCTCCACTTT.

The chain couples TRBV18 to TRBJ2-1; TRBD1 is a possible D gene (6 bases). From germline, CDR1 is KGHSH and CDR2 LQKENI. The CDR3 contains 17 residues. Deletions cut 3 bases from V and 5 bases from J, with 20 bases between. The CDR3 bases are TGTGCCAGCTCACCCCCCAGTCCACCGGGACACAACAATGAGCAGTTCTTC. This gives the protein CASSPPSPPGHNNEQFF.